This TCR beta chain was documented in a study of T cells in Graves' hyperthyroidism and ophthalmopathy (dated by TCRdb to between 2018 and 2020). With respect to the entire study: Peripheral blood was sampled at the time of initial diagnosis, prior to any treatment. To identify TCR V-J signatures that set the groups apart, the researchers used a discovery cohort of approximately 98 patients, made up of fewer than 50 with Graves' ophthalmopathy and some 56 with stable Graves' hyperthyroidism. Whether ophthalmopathy could be predicted prospectively was tested in an independent validation cohort made up of 18 hyperthyroidism patients plus 17 patients who later progressed to ophthalmopathy. The roughly 100 discovery patients were divided at random into training and test sets in a 7:3 ratio. In addition, the study compared T-cell repertoires in thyroid tissue and in blood from six Graves' hyperthyroidism patients. After sampling, hyperthyroidism patients received methimazole starting at 30 mg daily, and ophthalmopathy patients received high-dose intravenous methylprednisolone. The paper describes TCR Vbeta CDR3 sequencing of 120 to 150 peripheral blood samples, made up of roughly 40 ophthalmopathy patients, 70 to 75 hyperthyroidism patients and 17 progressor patients. Points the paper makes about the study in general: Most expanded thyroid clonotypes (frequency above 0.001) were also found in blood, which suggests that blood repertoires may mirror thyroid immune responses. In validation, progression to ophthalmopathy was predicted by the model with almost 71% sensitivity and roughly 76% specificity, a median of approximately 7.1 months before onset. No statistical method was used to fix the sample size in advance, and group allocation was not hidden from the investigators. In cross-validation, a model built on a 13 V-J signature told ophthalmopathy apart from stable hyperthyroidism with less than 90% sensitivity and approximately 81% specificity, and in testing the same model reached 80%/75%.

A patient counted as having stable Graves' hyperthyroidism if no progression to ophthalmopathy occurred over 18 months of follow-up. Hyperthyroidism patients were newly diagnosed, with disease duration under 2 months, and aged 18 to 65 years. Exclusion was applied to patients with uncontrolled infections, other autoimmune diseases, pregnancy or lactation. Diagnoses were established on the basis of clinical symptoms, serum thyroxine and TRAb, thyroid ultrasound, and orbital computed tomography. Ficoll-Paque density gradient centrifugation was used to isolate PBMCs from 10 ml of fresh peripheral blood. Trizol reagent was used to extract total RNA, and RNA quality was then checked on an Agilent 2100 Bioanalyzer. This clonotype was seen at least ten times. Its recognized antigen is unknown. It has no much larger one-base neighbor in the sample; base qualities were not kept. The TCR beta CDR3 regions were amplified from RNA transcripts. A first-round RT-PCR of the TCR CDR3 used the HTBI primer set with the Qiagen OneStep RT-PCR kit. The libraries were constructed in a second round of multiplex PCR and then size-selected and purified. Paired-end sequencing of the libraries was performed with 100 bp reads on an Illumina HiSeq2000. On the authors' methods: SOAPnuke was used to process the raw data, removing reads that contained adapters or uncalled bases, had a mean Phred below 15, or lacked an exact match to the constant primer or identifier. COPE v1.2.5 was used to merge the high-quality paired reads, and each unique nucleotide sequence was defined as a clonotype. MiTCR v1.1 was used to align the clonotypes against IMGT TRBV, TRBD and TRBJ reference segments. The analysis was restricted to V-J combinations with a frequency above 0.0001, which together covered 99% to 99.2% of the repertoires. A TCS score was defined as the ratio between F50 (clonal expansion) and ExV (chaos), using BLOSUM62-based TCRdist between CDR3 peptides within each V-J. Welch's t-statistics and random forest reduced around 510 V-J features to fewer than 15, which were used in a naive Bayes classifier (R e1071). Through fastp at Q25 and MiXCR, TCRdb rebuilt clones from the public reads, retaining in-frame beta chains. Identical CDR3 proteins give one entry, which carries the most common genes and DNA. V and J calls and clone size were set by TCRdb, not the authors. The sample has over 550,000 distinct CDR3 sequences on record, roughly a sixth of them singletons. The top ten hold about 17% of the sample.

Counted from cysteine to phenylalanine, this CDR3 has 13 amino acids. The CDR3 DNA has 39 bases and is translated from base 1. Trimming takes 5 bases from V and 7 bases from J, and the germline ends sit 14 bases apart. As encoded in the germline V gene, CDR1 is MNHNS while CDR2 is SASEGT. The specimen sequenced was blood. The clonotype originates from a woman aged 18 to 35 with Graves' hyperthyroidism. The rearranged chain carries TRBV6-1 and TRBJ2-5; the D element might be TRBD1 or TRBD2, as each aligns at 5 bases. In nucleotide form, the sequence is TGTGCCAGCAGTCGGGACGGACCCGGGACCCAGTACTTC. This translates into CASSRDGPGTQYF.